In its sample, the clone carrying this T cell receptor beta chain was seen many times. Its antigen is not identified. Time point of the sample: newly diagnosed GD, antithyroid drugs for less than 3 months. Preparation of the TCR library used RNA extracted from PBMCs. A peripheral blood sample, 8.5 to 9 milliliters in volume, was drawn into EDTA tubes. The record originates from a study of regulatory T cells in long-lasting Graves disease. The overall study: Antithyroid drugs had been taken by newly diagnosed Graves' patients for under 3 months.

Libraries of TCR beta came from iRepertoire HTBI primers plus Arm-PCR of CDR3 regions. TCRdb reprocessed the multiplex PCR reads via MiXCR and lists one record per CDR3 protein. The profile covers about 320,000 distinct CDR3 sequences, with over 15% appearing a single time and about 39% taken by the ten largest. Per the germline V gene, CDR1 is DFQATT and CDR2 is SNEGSKA (reference sequence). Trimming cost V 0 bases and J 5 bases, with 10 bases left between them. The CDR3 spans 13 residues. Study findings and constraints: No thyroid tissue was studied; the work used peripheral blood only.

The starting material was peripheral blood mononuclear cells (PBMCs), obtained at new diagnosis, from a patient treated with antithyroid drugs. The chain couples TRBV20-1 to TRBJ2-5, with D tentatively TRBD2 (6 bases). The TCR originated in a female donor with Graves disease. CDR3 in DNA: TGCAGTGCTAGAGACTCTGGGGGGGAGACCCAGTACTTC. Translation: CSARDSGGETQYF.